These 21 T cell receptor beta chains were sequenced from one sample in a study of cytomegalovirus exposure and HLA in healthy donors. Vbeta (60) and Jbeta (13) primers were used in the PCR. Some clones are missing from TCRdb's copy, which holds only in-frame ones; the method was immunoSEQ multiplex PCR. The table has some 110,000 clones, about 76% seen once. The sequencing input was PBMCs. These receptors came from a woman in her thirties in good health and CMV-seronegative.

The genes are TRBV19 and TRBJ2-7; TRBD2 matches at 7 bases. J lost 3 bases, V lost 3 bases, and 8 bases had no gene match. The CDR3 consists of 15 residues. CDR1 LNHDA and CDR2 SQIVND come from the germline V gene (reference sequence). The DNA for the CDR3 is TGTGCCAGTAGTATTCGGGGGGACCTAAACTACGAGCAGTACTTC. This encodes CASSIRGDLNYEQYF.

The chain combines TRBV28 with TRBJ1-3; the D is unclear. CDR3 length: 13 residues. Germline V gene data show CDR1 as MDHEN and CDR2 as SYDVKM. The V and J ends lost 2 bases and 4 bases respectively, with 6 bases between them. CDR3 coding DNA: TGTGCCAGCAGTTTAGACACCGGAAACACCATATATTTT. This gives the protein CASSLDTGNTIYF.

The chain uses TRBV6-4 and TRBJ2-2, with D possibly TRBD2 on 5 matching bases. V lost 4 bases to trimming and J lost 2 bases, with 5 bases between them. This CDR3 has 13 residues. The V gene's germline CDR1 is MRHNA and CDR2 SNTAGT. The CDR3 region is CASSASNTGELFF. CDR3 DNA sequence: TGTGCCAGCAGTGCTAGCAACACCGGGGAGCTGTTTTTT.

The chain links TRBV9 to TRBJ2-6, with D possibly TRBD2 on 5 matching bases. Germline-derived CDR1 and CDR2 are SGDLS and YYNGEE. V lost 5 bases, J lost 3 bases, and 9 bases lay in between. The CDR3 is made up of 14 amino acids. CDR3 DNA sequence: TGTGCCAGCAGGAGGGATTTTGGGGCCAACGTCCTGACTTTC. Amino acid sequence: CASRRDFGANVLTF.

The CDR3 nucleotides read TGTGCCAGCAGTTACTCCCAGAACACAGATACGCAGTATTTT. The encoded protein is CASSYSQNTDTQYF. The gene calls are TRBV6-6 and TRBJ2-3, with D unresolved. The V gene's germline CDR1 is MNHNY and CDR2 SVGAGI (reference sequence). V dropped 0 bases and J dropped 2 bases, with 6 bases sitting between them. This CDR3 spans 14 amino acids.

This clone came up once. The rearrangement uses TRBV27 and TRBJ2-1; D possibly corresponds to TRBD1 (7 bases). The CDR3 loop spans 12 amino acids. Trimming removed 6 bases from V and 10 bases from J, with 13 bases in between. Germline CDR1 and CDR2: MNHEY and SMNVEV (reference sequence). The CDR3 is CASSLSGGEQFF. The CDR3 region has the DNA TGTGCCAGCAGCCTTTCAGGGGGGGAGCAGTTCTTC.

This chain connects TRBV30 to TRBJ2-1; 8 nucleotides line up with TRBD2. Trimming took 3 bases from V and 7 from J; bases not matched to a gene: 8. This CDR3 has 14 amino acids. The germline V gene encodes CDR1 GTSNPN and CDR2 SVGIG (reference sequence). CDR3 DNA sequence: TGTGCCTGGAGAGAACTAGCGGCCGCGAATGAGCAGTTCTTC. Translated: CAWRELAAANEQFF.

This chain joins TRBV11-2 and TRBJ2-1; 9 nucleotides line up with TRBD1. The CDR3 has 14 amino acids. V lost 4 bases, J lost 7 bases, and 5 bases stayed unmatched. CDR1 is SGHAT, CDR2 FQNNGV, per germline. In nucleotides, the CDR3 is TGTGCCAGCAGCTCCCAAGGGACAGGGAATGAGCAGTTCTTC. It is translated as CASSSQGTGNEQFF.

The chain employs TRBV5-1 and TRBJ2-5; 9 bases are shared with TRBD2. J gave up 5 bases and V 1 base, and 3 bases lay outside the gene matches. The CDR3 has 14 amino acids. Per germline, CDR1 SGHRS and CDR2 YFSETQ. The CDR3 protein is CASSLPSGMETQYF. DNA of the CDR3: TGCGCCAGCAGCTTGCCTAGCGGGATGGAGACCCAGTACTTC.

The genes are TRBV15 and TRBJ2-5; 7 bases match TRBD1. Germline CDR1 and CDR2: LNHNV and YYDKDF (reference sequence). V shed 7 bases and J 2 bases; nucleotides not matched to a gene: 4. The CDR3 extends over 13 amino acids. The CDR3 nucleotides read TGTGCCACCACCGTGGGACAGCAAGAGACCCAGTACTTC. This translates into CATTVGQQETQYF.

The rearrangement uses TRBV6-4 and TRBJ2-7; 15 nucleotides line up with TRBD2. Germline V gene sequence: CDR1 MRHNA, CDR2 SNTAGT. This CDR3 contains 15 residues. V was clipped by 4 bases and J by 7 bases; unmatched bases: 5. The CDR3 loop reads CASSVGLAGGSEQYF. The CDR3 nucleotides are TGTGCCAGCAGTGTAGGACTAGCGGGAGGGAGTGAGCAGTACTTC.

The chain links TRBV7-2 to TRBJ2-5, with unresolved D. Trimming took off 1 base at V and 5 bases at J, with 5 bases between the two ends. Germline V gives CDR1 SGHTA, CDR2 FQGNSA. The CDR3 length is 12 residues. The CDR3, as DNA: TGTGCCAGCAGCTTAGTCCGGGAGACCCAGTACTTC. The encoded protein is CASSLVRETQYF.

The chain carries TRBV7-2 and TRBJ1-5, with TRBD1 matching 8 bases. V was pared by 5 bases and J by 10 bases, with 13 bases of the junction left unmatched. This CDR3 has 15 residues. Germline assignment: CDR1 SGHTA and CDR2 FQGNSA. The CDR3 region has the DNA TGTGCCAGCAGCCGGGACAGGTCTGCTAATATACCCCAGCATTTT. This gives the protein CASSRDRSANIPQHF.

This clone was counted only a few times. The chain has TRBV7-2 and TRBJ2-2; 7 nucleotides match TRBD2. The CDR3 spans 15 residues. Trimming cost V 5 bases and J 3 bases; bases outside gene matches: 6. CDR1 SGHTA and CDR2 FQGNSA come from the germline V gene. The chain's CDR3 is CASSPGLGDTGELFF. As DNA, the CDR3 is TGTGCCAGCAGCCCTGGACTAGGGGACACCGGGGAGCTGTTTTTT.

This clone turned up a few times. CDR3 protein: CASTGGGNQPQHF. The CDR3 DNA sequence: TGTGCCAGTACCGGGGGAGGCAATCAGCCCCAGCATTTT. The chain uses TRBV2 and TRBJ1-5; the D gene is possibly TRBD1 (5 bases). Germline V gene lookup returns CDR1 SNHLY and CDR2 FYNNEI. The CDR3 totals 13 residues. V gave up 9 bases and J gave up 2 bases, with 11 bases separating them.

CDR3 nucleotides: TGCGCCAGCAGCCTCGGACTAGTCGGGACCTACAATGAGCAGTTCTTC. Translated, it gives CASSLGLVGTYNEQFF. V and J are TRBV4-3 and TRBJ2-1; 7 bases match TRBD2. The CDR3 sequence is 16 residues long. The J segment lost 2 bases and the V segment lost 4 bases, leaving 8 bases of the junction unmatched. Germline CDR1 reads LGHNA; CDR2 reads YSLEER.

This chain connects TRBV5-6 to TRBJ1-4; possible D gene TRBD1, 5 bases. CDR1 is SGHDT and CDR2 is YYEEEE in the germline V gene. V was pared by 0 bases and J by 7 bases, with 13 bases between. The CDR3 is made up of 15 amino acids. CDR3 DNA: TGTGCCAGCAGCTTGGCCGACAGCGAGAGTGAAAAACTGTTTTTT. As protein: CASSLADSESEKLFF.

The chain joins TRBV6-1 to TRBJ1-4; 9 bases are a match to TRBD1. With V trimmed by 7 bases and J by 7 bases, 7 bases remained unmatched. The CDR3 is 14 amino acids. Per germline, CDR1 MNHNS and CDR2 SASEGT. As DNA, the CDR3 is TGTGCCAGCAACTTACAGGGGGCCATTGAAAAACTGTTTTTT. This sequence encodes CASNLQGAIEKLFF.

The chain is built from TRBV5-4 and TRBJ2-7, with 12 bases fitting TRBD2. This CDR3 is 16 amino acids long. CDR1 is SGHNT, CDR2 YYREEE, per germline (reference sequence). V lost 3 bases and J lost 0; bases outside the gene matches: 4. CDR3 sequence reads: CASSSTTSGGSYEQYF. In DNA form, the CDR3 reads TGTGCCAGCAGCTCAACGACTAGCGGGGGCTCCTACGAGCAGTACTTC.

The gene calls are TRBV2 and TRBJ2-1; the D gene is possibly TRBD1 (6 bases). The CDR3 contains 15 residues. From germline, CDR1 is SNHLY and CDR2 FYNNEI. V was shortened by 7 bases and J by 4 bases, with 17 bases between the two germline ends. CDR3 amino acids: CASKNRERVYNEQFF. The CDR3 DNA follows: TGTGCCAGCAAGAACAGGGAGAGAGTTTACAATGAGCAGTTCTTC.

This clone was seen more than once but under ten times. CDR3 sequence: CASSLDWSSTDTQYF. DNA of the CDR3: TGTGCCAGCAGCTTAGACTGGTCCTCCACAGATACGCAGTATTTT. The V call is TRBV6-5, the J call TRBJ2-3, with no clear D. Germline V gene data show CDR1 as MNHEY and CDR2 as SVGAGI. The CDR3 runs to 15 residues. The germline V and J ends were trimmed by 6 bases and 2 bases, with 15 bases remaining between them.